This TCR beta chain was identified in a study of a mutant IDH1 vaccine in newly diagnosed glioma. Libraries were prepared by immunoSEQ multiplex PCR; TCRdb keeps only in-frame clonotypes and omits some of them. Of about 66,000 clones listed, roughly 85% are singletons. About this clone: Its specificity is not known.

The CDR3 is 14 residues long. Trimming cost V 6 bases and J 9 bases; bases outside gene matches: 10. Looked up from germline, CDR1 is SQVTM and CDR2 is ANQGSEA. As to time point: baseline, week 1 (first vaccination visit). The treatment is: pre-vaccination baseline after standard-of-care therapy. Notes on the study in general: Top peripheral T cell clonotype shifts appeared unrelated to pseudoprogression. Vaccine-induced immune responses occurred in approximately 93% of patients.

The starting material was PBMCs, obtained from a glioma patient treated with radiotherapy, temozolomide or both. The rearrangement uses TRBV29-1 and TRBJ2-4, with 11 bases that match TRBD1. The TCR comes from a man under 40 with glioma. CDR3 DNA sequence: TGCAGCGTGGAGGACAGGGGGCGGGGTTCCATTCAGTACTTC. Amino acids: CSVEDRGRGSIQYF.